Each of the 18 T cell receptor beta chains below was sequenced from the same sample in a study of T cells in Graves' hyperthyroidism and ophthalmopathy. Amplification yielded TCR beta CDR3 regions, with RNA transcripts as the source. Initially, a first-round RT-PCR of the TCR CDR3 employed the HTBI primer set. TCRdb re-derived calls from the multiplex PCR reads in MiXCR, one entry per CDR3 protein. The sample yields roughly 500,000 distinct CDR3 sequences, 46% seen once. What was sequenced was peripheral blood or thyroid tissue (not recorded which). These receptors were obtained from an adult woman with Graves' disease, either hyperthyroidism or ophthalmopathy (not recorded which).

The chain carries TRBV12-3 or TRBV12-4 and TRBJ1-2; 8 positions agree with TRBD1. CDR3 length: 16 residues. With V trimmed by 6 bases and J by 0 bases, 9 bases remained unmatched. In nucleotides, the CDR3 is TGTGCCAGCAGCCCCCGACAGGGGCGAGCTAACTATGGCTACACCTTC. This translates into CASSPRQGRANYGYTF.

This clonotype was seen ten or more times. This chain links TRBV2 with TRBJ1-3; the match to TRBD1 covers 8 bases. Germline CDR1 SNHLY, CDR2 FYNNEI. The ends lost 8 bases at V and 0 bases at J; junction bases unmatched: 3. CDR3 size: 14 residues. The CDR3 nucleotides read TGTGCCAGCGGGGACAGGAGCTCTGGAAACACCATATATTTT. As protein: CASGDRSSGNTIYF.

This clonotype was counted between two and nine times. V usage is TRBV7-3 and J usage is TRBJ2-7, with D tentatively TRBD1 (6 bases). The germline gives CDR1 SGHTA, CDR2 FQGTGA. V was cut by 5 bases and J by 3 bases, with 14 bases left in between. The CDR3 runs to 14 residues. The CDR3 sequence is CASSPNRDNYEQYF. Here the CDR3 DNA reads TGTGCCAGCAGCCCGAACAGGGATAACTACGAGCAGTACTTC.

The chain carries TRBV12-3 or TRBV12-4 and TRBJ1-4; D remains unclear. V was shortened by 7 bases and J by 8 bases, with 17 bases between the two germline ends. This CDR3 has 14 residues. The CDR3 bases are TGTGCCAGCACGGGCGGCGAGGACGAAGAAAAACTGTTTTTT. Its protein is CASTGGEDEEKLFF.

A word on this clonotype: Germline and junction disagree at one end, which may indicate a read error. The chain couples TRBV7-9 to TRBJ2-7; tentatively, D is TRBD1 (6 bases). The CDR3 length is 10 residues. Germline lookup yields CDR1 SEHNR and CDR2 FQNEAQ (reference sequence). CDR3 nucleotides: TGTGCCAGCAGCCCCCCCCAGGGGCAGTTC. It yields the protein CASSPPQGQF.

This chain connects TRBV10-3 to TRBJ2-5; D perhaps matches TRBD2 (7 bases). Per germline, CDR1 ENHRY and CDR2 SYGVKD. The CDR3 length is 14 residues. Trimming cost V 3 bases and J 2 bases, with 10 bases left between them. CDR3 DNA sequence: TGTGCCATCAGTGAACGGGGGGCGCAAGAGACCCAGTACTTC. Its translation is CAISERGAQETQYF.

The table lists this clonotype with a few counts. This sequence joins TRBV10-3 and TRBJ1-1; D ambiguous. This CDR3 comprises 13 residues. V lost 3 bases to trimming and J lost 6 bases, with 11 bases between them. CDR1 and CDR2 (germline): ENHRY, SYGVKD. The CDR3 DNA follows: TGTGCCATCAGTGACGAAGGAAGCGCTGAAGCTTTCTTT. Translated: CAISDEGSAEAFF.

This chain links TRBV7-9 with TRBJ1-1, with 7 bases matching TRBD1. Unmatched junction bases numbered 7, after V lost 7 bases and J lost 8 bases. Germline-derived CDR1 and CDR2 are SEHNR and FQNEAQ (reference sequence). CDR3 length: 12 residues. CDR3 region: CASIARGMEAFF. In DNA form, the CDR3 reads TGTGCCAGCATAGCCAGGGGGATGGAAGCTTTCTTT.

Worth noting for this clonotype: The junction differs from germline at one of its ends, possibly a read error. This chain uses TRBV10-3 with TRBJ1-2; 8 bases match TRBD1. Germline V gene data show CDR1 as ENHRY and CDR2 as SYGVKD. The CDR3 length is 15 residues. The CDR3 DNA reads TGTGCCATCAGGGTGGACAGGGTTCACGACTATGGCTGCACCTTC. It specifies CAIRVDRVHDYGCTF.

Ten or more counts support this clonotype. J is TRBJ1-5 and V is TRBV20-1; tentatively, D is TRBD1 (5 bases). V gave up 5 bases and J gave up 4 bases, with 12 bases separating them. This CDR3 is 13 amino acids long. CDR1 and CDR2 from the germline V gene are DFQATT and SNEGSKA (reference sequence). Here the CDR3 reads CSAPLRGNQPQHF. CDR3 DNA: TGCAGTGCTCCCCTACGGGGGAATCAGCCCCAGCATTTT.

This clonotype was picked up a small number of times. V is TRBV20-1 and J is TRBJ2-5, with 8 bases aligning to TRBD2. The V gene end was trimmed by 4 bases and the J gene end by 5 bases; junction bases not matched to a gene: 9. Germline CDR1 is DFQATT and CDR2 is SNEGSKA (reference sequence). The CDR3 sequence is 14 residues long. The CDR3, as DNA: TGCAGTGCTAAGGACGGGAGGGCCCAGGAGACCCAGTACTTC. The encoded protein is CSAKDGRAQETQYF.

There are many counts of this clonotype. The J gene is TRBJ1-2, the V gene TRBV20-1; no firm D call. This CDR3 is 10 amino acids long. Looked up from germline, CDR1 is DFQATT and CDR2 is SNEGSKA (reference sequence). V was clipped by 5 bases and J by 4 bases, with 5 bases between them. The CDR3 DNA follows: TGCAGTGCTGCCTTCTATGGCTACACCTTC. Translation: CSAAFYGYTF.

This chain uses TRBV10-3 with TRBJ1-1; possibly TRBD1 for D (5 bases). CDR3 length equals 15 residues. The germline CDR1 and CDR2 sequences are ENHRY and SYGVKD. V was clipped by 0 bases and J by 4 bases, with 12 bases between them. The CDR3 nucleotides are TGTGCCATCAGTGAGTCGGGGGGTATGGGCACTGAAGCTTTCTTT. Translating it yields CAISESGGMGTEAFF.

This clonotype was observed a few times. The chain joins TRBV12-3 or TRBV12-4 to TRBJ2-7; perhaps D is TRBD1 or TRBD2 (5 bases each). This CDR3 is 13 amino acids long. Trimming cost V 1 base and J 3 bases, with 7 bases left between them. The CDR3 sequence is CASSLGDLYEQYF. The CDR3 DNA sequence: TGTGCCAGCAGTTTAGGGGACCTCTACGAGCAGTACTTC.

This clonotype appeared many times. The chain has TRBV2 and TRBJ1-2; D is undetermined. Trimming took 7 bases from V and 9 from J, leaving 18 bases between them. The CDR3 covers 13 residues. Germline lookup yields CDR1 SNHLY and CDR2 FYNNEI. The CDR3 region has the DNA TGTGCCAGCACGGGGAGCCTCCCGGCGAGCTACACCTTC. This encodes CASTGSLPASYTF.

This chain uses TRBV20-1 with TRBJ1-1; D remains unclear. The CDR3 sequence is 12 residues long. Trimming removed 7 bases at V and 6 bases at J, with 15 bases between. Per the germline V gene, CDR1 is DFQATT and CDR2 is SNEGSKA (reference sequence). For the CDR3, the DNA is TGCAGTGGCGAGGCGGGTTATGCTGAAGCTTTCTTT. It is translated as CSGEAGYAEAFF.

The chain employs TRBV20-1 and TRBJ2-7, with D hard to call. CDR1 is DFQATT, CDR2 SNEGSKA, per germline (reference sequence). V was pared by 3 bases and J by 0 bases, with 12 bases between. This CDR3 comprises 14 residues. The CDR3 is CSASPHLFSYEQYF. The CDR3 DNA reads as TGCAGTGCTAGCCCTCATCTGTTCTCCTACGAGCAGTACTTC.

The sample holds a few counts of this clonotype. This rearrangement joins TRBV4-1 to TRBJ2-2; D not certain. Germline CDR1 and CDR2: MGHRA and YSYEKL. Trimming removed 5 bases from V and 3 bases from J, with 10 bases in between. CDR3 size: 14 residues. The CDR3 nucleotides read TGCGCCAGCAGCTATATGACCGACACCGGGGAGCTGTTTTTT. This translates into CASSYMTDTGELFF.